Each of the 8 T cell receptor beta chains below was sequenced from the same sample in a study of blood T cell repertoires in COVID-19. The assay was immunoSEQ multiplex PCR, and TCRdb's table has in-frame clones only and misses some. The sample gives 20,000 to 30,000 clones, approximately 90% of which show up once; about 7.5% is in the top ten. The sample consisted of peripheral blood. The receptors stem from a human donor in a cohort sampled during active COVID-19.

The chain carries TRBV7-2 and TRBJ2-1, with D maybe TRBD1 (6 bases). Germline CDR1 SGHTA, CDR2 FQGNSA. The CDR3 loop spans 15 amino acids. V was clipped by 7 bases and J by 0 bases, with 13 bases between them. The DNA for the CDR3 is TGTGCCAGCAACGAAAGGGGGAGCTCCTACAATGAGCAGTTCTTC. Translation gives CASNERGSSYNEQFF.

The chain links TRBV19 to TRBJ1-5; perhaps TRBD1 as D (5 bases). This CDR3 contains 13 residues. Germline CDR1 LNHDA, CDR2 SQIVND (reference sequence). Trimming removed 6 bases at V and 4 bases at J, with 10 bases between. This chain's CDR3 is CASRPQGNQPQHF. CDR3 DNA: TGTGCCAGTAGACCGCAGGGTAATCAGCCCCAGCATTTT.

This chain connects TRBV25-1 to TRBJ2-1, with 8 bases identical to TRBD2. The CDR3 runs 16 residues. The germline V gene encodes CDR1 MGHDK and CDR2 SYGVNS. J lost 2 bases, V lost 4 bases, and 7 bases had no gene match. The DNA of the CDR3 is TGTGCCAGCAGTGGAGCGGGGGTTGACACCTACAATGAGCAGTTCTTC. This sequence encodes CASSGAGVDTYNEQFF.

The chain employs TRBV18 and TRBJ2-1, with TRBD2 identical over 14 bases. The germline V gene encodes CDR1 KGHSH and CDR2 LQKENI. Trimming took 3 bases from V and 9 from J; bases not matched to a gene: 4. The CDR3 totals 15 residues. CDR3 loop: CASSPGTSGRSEQFF. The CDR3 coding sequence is TGTGCCAGCTCACCTGGGACTAGCGGGAGATCTGAGCAGTTCTTC.

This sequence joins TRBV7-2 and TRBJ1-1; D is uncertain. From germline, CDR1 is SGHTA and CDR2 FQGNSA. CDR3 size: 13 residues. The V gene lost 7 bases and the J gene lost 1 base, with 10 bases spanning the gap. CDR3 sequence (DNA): TGTGCCAGCAATATAGGGAGGAACACTGAAGCTTTCTTT. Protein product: CASNIGRNTEAFF.

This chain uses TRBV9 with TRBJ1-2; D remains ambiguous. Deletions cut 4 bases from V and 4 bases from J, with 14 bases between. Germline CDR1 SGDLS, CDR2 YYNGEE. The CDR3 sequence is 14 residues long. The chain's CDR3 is CASSPPSAVYGYTF. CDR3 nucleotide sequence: TGTGCCAGCAGCCCCCCTAGCGCGGTCTATGGCTACACCTTC.

This CDR3 reads CASSQGYSGRAYNEQFF. The DNA for the CDR3 is TGCGCCAGCAGCCAAGGATATAGCGGGAGGGCGTACAATGAGCAGTTCTTC. The chain carries TRBV4-1 and TRBJ2-1, with 11 positions matching TRBD2. The CDR3 runs to 17 residues. The V segment lost 1 base and the J segment 4 bases; nucleotides outside the gene matches: 6. CDR1 and CDR2 (germline): MGHRA, YSYEKL.

This chain's CDR3 is CASSERLAGVYYNEQFF. CDR3 DNA: TGTGCCAGCAGTGAAAGGTTAGCGGGGGTATACTACAATGAGCAGTTCTTC. V usage is TRBV6-1 and J usage is TRBJ2-1; 9 nucleotides line up with TRBD2. The CDR3 covers 17 residues. The V gene end was trimmed by 2 bases and the J gene end by 3 bases; junction bases not matched to a gene: 8. Germline V gene data show CDR1 as MNHNS and CDR2 as SASEGT.